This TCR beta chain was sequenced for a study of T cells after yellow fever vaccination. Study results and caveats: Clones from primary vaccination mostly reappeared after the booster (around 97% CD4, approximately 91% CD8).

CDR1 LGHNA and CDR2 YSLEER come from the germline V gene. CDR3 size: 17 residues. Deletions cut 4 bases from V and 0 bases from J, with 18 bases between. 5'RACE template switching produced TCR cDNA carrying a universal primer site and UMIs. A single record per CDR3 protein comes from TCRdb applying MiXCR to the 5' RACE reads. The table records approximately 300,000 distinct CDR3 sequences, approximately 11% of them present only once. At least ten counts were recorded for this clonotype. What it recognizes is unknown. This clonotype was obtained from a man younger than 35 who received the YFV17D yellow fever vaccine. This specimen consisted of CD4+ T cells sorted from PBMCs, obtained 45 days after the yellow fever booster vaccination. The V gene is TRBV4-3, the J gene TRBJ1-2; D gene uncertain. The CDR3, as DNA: TGCGCCAGCAGCCGAGCGGGGTCAAGGGTAACTAACTATGGCTACACCTTC. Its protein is CASSRAGSRVTNYGYTF.